This T cell receptor (beta chain) was sequenced in a study of identifying expanded T cells in peripheral blood. Study-wide findings and caveats: Variance in clone template counts between approximately 2-week samples significantly increased with total template count across all healthy donors.

Comment on this clone: As yet, its antigen is unknown.

Repertoires were generated with immunoSEQ multiplex PCR, while TCRdb's copy carries only in-frame clones and drops some. Altogether 70,000 or so clones are present, 75% to 90% being singletons, with the ten largest covering over 2.5%. Deletions cut 2 bases from V and 4 bases from J, with 14 bases between. The CDR3 runs to 16 residues. Germline V gene data show CDR1 as WSHSY and CDR2 as SAAADI. This receptor was taken from a person aged 18-69 years in good health. The sequenced sample consisted of blood. The V and J genes are TRBV10-2 and TRBJ2-2, with D possibly called TRBD1 or TRBD2 (5 bases each). This CDR3 reads CASSEGETVITGELFF. In DNA form, the CDR3 reads TGCGCCAGCAGTGAGGGGGAGACAGTGATCACCGGGGAGCTGTTTTTT.